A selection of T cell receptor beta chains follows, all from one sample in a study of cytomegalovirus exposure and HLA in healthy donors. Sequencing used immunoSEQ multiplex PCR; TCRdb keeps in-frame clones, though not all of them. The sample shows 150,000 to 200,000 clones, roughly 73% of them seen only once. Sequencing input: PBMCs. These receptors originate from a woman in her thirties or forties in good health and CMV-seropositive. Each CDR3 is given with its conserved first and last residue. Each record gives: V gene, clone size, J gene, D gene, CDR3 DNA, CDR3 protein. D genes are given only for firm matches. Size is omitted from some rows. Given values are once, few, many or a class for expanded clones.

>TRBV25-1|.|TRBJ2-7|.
TGTGCCAGCAGTGAATTCGGAATCGGGTCCTACGAGCAGTACTTC
CASSEFGIGSYEQYF
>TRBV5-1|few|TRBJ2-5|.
TGCGCCAGCACACTAACCGGGACTTACCAAGAGACCCAGTACTTC
CASTLTGTYQETQYF
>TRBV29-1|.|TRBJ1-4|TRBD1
TGCAGCGTGACAGGGGGCGCTTTTCCCGAACTGTTTTTT
CSVTGGAFPELFF
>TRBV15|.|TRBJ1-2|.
TGTGCCACCAGCAGAGAAAATTCGCAGGCCTTCAACTATGGCTACACCTTC
CATSRENSQAFNYGYTF
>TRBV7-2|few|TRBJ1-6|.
TGTGCCAGCAGCGGCCGGCTAGATTCACCCCTCCACTTT
CASSGRLDSPLHF
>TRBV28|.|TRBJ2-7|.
TGTGCCAGCACCAATCCAGGGTACGAGCAGTACTTC
CASTNPGYEQYF
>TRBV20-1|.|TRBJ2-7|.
TGCAGTGCTAGAGATACGGAGGTGCAGTACTTC
CSARDTEVQYF
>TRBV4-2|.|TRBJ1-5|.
TGTGCCAGCAGCTCATCACGGGGGCGCGGGGGGGAAAATCAGCCCCAGCATTTT
CASSSSRGRGGENQPQHF
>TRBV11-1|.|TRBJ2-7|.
TGTGCCAGCAGCTTAGAGGGGGGGCCCTACGAGCAGTACTTC
CASSLEGGPYEQYF
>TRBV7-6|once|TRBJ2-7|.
TGTGCCAGCAGCTTAGGCCCTAAGGGGTTAAGCTCCTACGAGCAGTACTTC
CASSLGPKGLSSYEQYF
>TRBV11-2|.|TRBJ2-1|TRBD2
TGTGCCAGCAGCTTAGGGGGACTAGCGGGAGAGAATGAGCAGTTCTTC
CASSLGGLAGENEQFF
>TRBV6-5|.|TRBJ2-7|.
TGTGCCAGCAGTTACTCGAACAGTTTGAGCTCCTACGAGCAGTACTTC
CASSYSNSLSSYEQYF
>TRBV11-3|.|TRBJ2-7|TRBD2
TGTGCCAGCAGCAAACTAGCGGGAGAACCCTACGAGCAGTACTTC
CASSKLAGEPYEQYF
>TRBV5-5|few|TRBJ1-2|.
TGTGCCAGCAGCTCCCAGACTGGGGGCTACACCTTC
CASSSQTGGYTF
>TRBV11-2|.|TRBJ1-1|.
TGTGCCAGCAGCAAACACCGGGACATCGCTGAAGCTTTCTTT
CASSKHRDIAEAFF
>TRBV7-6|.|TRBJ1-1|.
TGTGCCAGCAGCTTAGCGACAGGGAACACTGAAGCTTTCTTT
CASSLATGNTEAFF
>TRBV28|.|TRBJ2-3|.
TGTGCCAGCAGTTTAGCGGGAAGCACAGATACGCAGTATTTT
CASSLAGSTDTQYF
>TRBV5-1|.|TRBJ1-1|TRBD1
TGCGCCAGCAGCTCTTCCCCGGGACAGGGCACTGAAGCTTTCTTT
CASSSSPGQGTEAFF
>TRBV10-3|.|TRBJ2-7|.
TGTGCCATCAGTGAGGTCTTCAGCGAGCAGTACTTC
CAISEVFSEQYF
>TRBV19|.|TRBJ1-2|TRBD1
TGTGCCAGTAACAGGGGTTGGAACTATGGCTACACCTTC
CASNRGWNYGYTF
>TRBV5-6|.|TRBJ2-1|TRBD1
TGTGCCAGCAGCCCCTTGGACAGGGTAAATGAGCAGTTCTTC
CASSPLDRVNEQFF
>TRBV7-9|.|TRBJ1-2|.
TGTGCCAGCAGCTTAGTTGGGAGGGAGGTTGACGGCTACACCTTC
CASSLVGREVDGYTF
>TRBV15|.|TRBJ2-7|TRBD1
TGTGCCACCCGGGGACAGGGGAGAAACGAGCAGTACTTC
CATRGQGRNEQYF
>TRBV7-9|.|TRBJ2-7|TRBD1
TGTGCCAGCAGCTTACTTCGACAGGGGGCTGCCTACGAGCAGTACTTC
CASSLLRQGAAYEQYF
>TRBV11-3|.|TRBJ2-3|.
TGTGCCAGAACAGGGAAGGATACGCAGTATTTT
CARTGKDTQYF
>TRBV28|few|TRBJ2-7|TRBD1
TGTGCCAGCAGTACTCCGGGACAGGGTGGAAAGCAGTACTTC
CASSTPGQGGKQYF
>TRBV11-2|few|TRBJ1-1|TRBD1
TGTGCCAGCAGCTTGACTGGGACAGGGGCCACTGAAGCTTTCTTT
CASSLTGTGATEAFF
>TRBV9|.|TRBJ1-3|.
TGTGCCAGCAGCGTAGGGTCCGGGACAACTGGAAACACCATATATTTT
CASSVGSGTTGNTIYF
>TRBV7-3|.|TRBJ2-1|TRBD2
TGTGCCAGCAGCTTCTCGGTGACTAGCGGTAACAATGAGCAGTTCTTC
CASSFSVTSGNNEQFF
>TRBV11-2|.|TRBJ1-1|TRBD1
TGTGCCAGCAGCTTGGGGACAGGGAGGAACACTGAAGCTTTCTTT
CASSLGTGRNTEAFF
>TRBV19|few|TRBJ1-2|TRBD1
TGTGCCAGTAGTGCCGACAGGGTTTACGGCTACACCTTC
CASSADRVYGYTF
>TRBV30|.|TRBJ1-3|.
TGTGCCTGGAGTGTACGAAGGGGGTCCGGAAACACCATATATTTT
CAWSVRRGSGNTIYF
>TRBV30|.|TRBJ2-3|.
TGTGCCTGCAGGGCGGCGGGAAACCCCACAGATACGCAGTATTTT
CACRAAGNPTDTQYF
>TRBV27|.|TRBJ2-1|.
TGTGCCAGCAGTTCTAGGACAATTTACAATGAGCAGTTCTTC
CASSSRTIYNEQFF
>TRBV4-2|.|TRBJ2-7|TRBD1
TGTGCCAGCAGCGGGGACAGGGGGTACGAGCAGTACTTC
CASSGDRGYEQYF
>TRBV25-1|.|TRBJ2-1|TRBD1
TGTGCCAGCAGAGGACAGGGTTACAATGAGCAGTTCTTC
CASRGQGYNEQFF
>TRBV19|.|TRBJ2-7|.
TGTGCCAGTATGTCACATGGCGAGCAGTACTTC
CASMSHGEQYF
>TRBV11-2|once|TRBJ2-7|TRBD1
TGTGCCAGCAGCTTAGTGAGACAGGGGTACGAGCAGTACTTC
CASSLVRQGYEQYF